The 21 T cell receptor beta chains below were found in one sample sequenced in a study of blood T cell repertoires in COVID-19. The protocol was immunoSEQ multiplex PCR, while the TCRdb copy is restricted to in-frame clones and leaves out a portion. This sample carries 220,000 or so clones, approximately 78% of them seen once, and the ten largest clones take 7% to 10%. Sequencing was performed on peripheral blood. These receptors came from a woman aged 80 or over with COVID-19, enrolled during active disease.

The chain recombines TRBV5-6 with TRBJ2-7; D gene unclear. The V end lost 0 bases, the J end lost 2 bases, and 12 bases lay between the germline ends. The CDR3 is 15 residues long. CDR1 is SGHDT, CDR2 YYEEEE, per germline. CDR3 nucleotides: TGTGCCAGCAGCTTGGGGCCAGTTTCTGCCTACGAGCAGTACTTC. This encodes CASSLGPVSAYEQYF.

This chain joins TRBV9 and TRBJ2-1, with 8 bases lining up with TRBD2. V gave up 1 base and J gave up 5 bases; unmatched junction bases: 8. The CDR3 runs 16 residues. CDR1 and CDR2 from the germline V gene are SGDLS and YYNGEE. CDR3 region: CASSVLQLAANNEQFF. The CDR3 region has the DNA TGTGCCAGCAGCGTATTGCAACTAGCGGCTAACAATGAGCAGTTCTTC.

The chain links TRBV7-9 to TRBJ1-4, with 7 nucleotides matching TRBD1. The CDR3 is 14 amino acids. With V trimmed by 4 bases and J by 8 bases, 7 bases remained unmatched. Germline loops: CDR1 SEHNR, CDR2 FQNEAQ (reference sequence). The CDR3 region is CASSSNRGIEKLFF. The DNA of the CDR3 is TGTGCCAGCAGCTCGAACAGGGGAATAGAAAAACTGTTTTTT. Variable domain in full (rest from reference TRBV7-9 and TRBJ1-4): DTGVSQNPRHKITKRGQNVTFRCDPISEHNRLYWYRQTLGQGPEFLTYFQNEAQLEKSRLLSDRFSAERPKGSFSTLEIQRTEQGDSAMYLCASSSNRGIEKLFFGSGTQLSVL.

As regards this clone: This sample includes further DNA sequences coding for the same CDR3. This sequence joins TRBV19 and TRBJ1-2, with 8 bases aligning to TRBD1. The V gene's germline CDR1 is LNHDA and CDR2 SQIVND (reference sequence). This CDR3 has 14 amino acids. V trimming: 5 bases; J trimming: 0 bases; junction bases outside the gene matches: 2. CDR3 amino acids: CASSLTGANYGYTF. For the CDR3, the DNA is TGTGCCAGTAGTCTGACAGGGGCTAACTATGGCTACACCTTC.

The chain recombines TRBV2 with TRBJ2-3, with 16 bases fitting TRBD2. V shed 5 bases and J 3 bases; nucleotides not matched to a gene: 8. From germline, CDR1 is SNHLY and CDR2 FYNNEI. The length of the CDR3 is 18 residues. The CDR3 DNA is TGTGCCAGCAGTAGAACCGGGACTAGCGGGGGGGCAACAGATACGCAGTATTTT. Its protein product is CASSRTGTSGGATDTQYF. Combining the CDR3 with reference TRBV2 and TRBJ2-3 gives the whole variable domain EPEVTQTPSHQVTQMGQEVILRCVPISNHLYFYWYRQILGQKVEFLVSFYNNEISEKSEIFDDQFSVERPDGSNFTLKIRSTKLEDSAMYFCASSRTGTSGGATDTQYFGPGTRLTVL.

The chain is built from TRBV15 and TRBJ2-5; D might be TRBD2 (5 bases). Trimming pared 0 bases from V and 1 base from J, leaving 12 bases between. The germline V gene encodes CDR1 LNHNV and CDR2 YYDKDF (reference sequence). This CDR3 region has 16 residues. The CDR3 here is CATSRERVSAQETQYF. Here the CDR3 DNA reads TGTGCCACCAGCAGAGAGCGGGTGAGTGCCCAAGAGACCCAGTACTTC.

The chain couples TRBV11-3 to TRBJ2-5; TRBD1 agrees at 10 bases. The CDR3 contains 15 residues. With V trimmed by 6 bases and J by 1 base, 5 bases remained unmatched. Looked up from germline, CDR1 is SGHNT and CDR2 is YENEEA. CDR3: CASSPGTGAQETQYF. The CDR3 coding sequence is TGTGCCAGCAGTCCCGGGACAGGGGCCCAAGAGACCCAGTACTTC. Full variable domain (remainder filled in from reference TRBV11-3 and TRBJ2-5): EAGVVQSPRYKIIEKKQPVAFWCNPISGHNTLYWYLQNLGQGPELLIRYENEEAVDDSQLPKDRFSAERLKGVDSTLKIQPAELGDSAVYLCASSPGTGAQETQYFGPGTRLLVL.

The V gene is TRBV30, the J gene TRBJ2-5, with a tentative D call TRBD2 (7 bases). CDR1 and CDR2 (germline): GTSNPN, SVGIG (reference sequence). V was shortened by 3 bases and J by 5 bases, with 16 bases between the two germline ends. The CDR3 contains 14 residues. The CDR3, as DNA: TGTGCCTGGAGGTTAGGGGGGAGGGGGGAGACCCAGTACTTC. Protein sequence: CAWRLGGRGETQYF.

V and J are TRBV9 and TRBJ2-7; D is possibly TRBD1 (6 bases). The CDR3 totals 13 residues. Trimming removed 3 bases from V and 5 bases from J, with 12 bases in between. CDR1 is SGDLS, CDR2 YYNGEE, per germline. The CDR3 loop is CASSGYRDDEQYF. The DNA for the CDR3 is TGTGCCAGCAGCGGCTACAGGGACGACGAGCAGTACTTC.

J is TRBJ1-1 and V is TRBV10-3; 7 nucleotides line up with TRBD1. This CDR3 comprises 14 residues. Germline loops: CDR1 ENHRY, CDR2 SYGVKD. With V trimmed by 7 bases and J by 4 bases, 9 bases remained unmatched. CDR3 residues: CAIIGQVGGTEAFF. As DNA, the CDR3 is TGTGCCATCATAGGACAGGTCGGGGGCACTGAAGCTTTCTTT.

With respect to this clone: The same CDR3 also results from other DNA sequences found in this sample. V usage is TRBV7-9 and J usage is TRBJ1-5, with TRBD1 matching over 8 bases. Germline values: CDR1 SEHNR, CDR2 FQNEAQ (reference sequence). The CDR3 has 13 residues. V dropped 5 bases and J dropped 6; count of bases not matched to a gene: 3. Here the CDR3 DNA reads TGTGCCAGCAGCCTGACAGGGGTTCAGCCCCAGCATTTT. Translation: CASSLTGVQPQHF.

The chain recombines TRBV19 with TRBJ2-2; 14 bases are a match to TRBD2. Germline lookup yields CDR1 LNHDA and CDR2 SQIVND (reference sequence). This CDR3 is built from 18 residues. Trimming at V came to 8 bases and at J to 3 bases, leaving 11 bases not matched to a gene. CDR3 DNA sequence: TGTGCCAGTTCCCGATTAGGACTAGCGGGGGGAGACACCGGGGAGCTGTTTTTT. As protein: CASSRLGLAGGDTGELFF.

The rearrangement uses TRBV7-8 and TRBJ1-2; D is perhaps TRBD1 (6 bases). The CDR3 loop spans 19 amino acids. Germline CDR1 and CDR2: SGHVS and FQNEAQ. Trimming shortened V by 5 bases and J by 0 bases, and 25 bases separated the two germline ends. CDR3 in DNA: TGTGCCAGCAGCCCAGGGCGAGGGGACACCCCACGGACTAACTATGGCTACACCTTC. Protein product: CASSPGRGDTPRTNYGYTF. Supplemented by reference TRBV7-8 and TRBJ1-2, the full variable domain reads GAGVSQSPRYKVAKRGQDVALRCDPISGHVSLFWYQQALGQGPEFLTYFQNEAQLDKSGLPSDRFFAERPEGSVSTLKIQRTQQEDSAVYLCASSPGRGDTPRTNYGYTFGSGTRLTVV.

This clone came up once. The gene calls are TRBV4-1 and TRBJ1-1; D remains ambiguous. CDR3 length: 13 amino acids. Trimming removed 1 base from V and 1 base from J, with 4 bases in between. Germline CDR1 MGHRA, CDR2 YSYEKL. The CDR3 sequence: CASSQGQNTEAFF. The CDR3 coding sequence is TGCGCCAGCAGCCAAGGTCAGAACACTGAAGCTTTCTTT.

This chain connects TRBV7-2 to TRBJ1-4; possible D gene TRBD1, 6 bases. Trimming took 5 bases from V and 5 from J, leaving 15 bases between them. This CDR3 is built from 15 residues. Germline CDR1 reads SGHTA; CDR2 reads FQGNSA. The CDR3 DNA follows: TGTGCCAGCAGCCCAGCCGGGACAAAGAATGAAAAACTGTTTTTT. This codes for CASSPAGTKNEKLFF.

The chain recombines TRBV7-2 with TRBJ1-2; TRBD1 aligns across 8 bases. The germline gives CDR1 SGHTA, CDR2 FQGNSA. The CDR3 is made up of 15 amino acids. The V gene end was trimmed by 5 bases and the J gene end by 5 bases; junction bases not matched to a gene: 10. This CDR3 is CASSLGQGNSYGYTF. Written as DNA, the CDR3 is TGTGCCAGCAGCCTTGGACAGGGTAATTCTTATGGCTACACCTTC.

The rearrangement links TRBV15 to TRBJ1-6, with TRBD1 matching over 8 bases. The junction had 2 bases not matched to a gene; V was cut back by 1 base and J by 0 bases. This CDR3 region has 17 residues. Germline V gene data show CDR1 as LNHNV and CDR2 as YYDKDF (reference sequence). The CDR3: CATSRGTGSSYNSPLHF. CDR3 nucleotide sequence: TGTGCCACCAGCAGAGGGACAGGGAGCTCCTATAATTCACCCCTCCACTTT.

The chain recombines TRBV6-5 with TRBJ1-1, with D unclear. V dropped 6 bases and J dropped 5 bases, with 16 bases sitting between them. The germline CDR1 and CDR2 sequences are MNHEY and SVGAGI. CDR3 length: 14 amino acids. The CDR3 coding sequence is TGTGCCAGCAGCCCCGCGGGGAGGAAGACTGAAGCTTTCTTT. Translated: CASSPAGRKTEAFF.

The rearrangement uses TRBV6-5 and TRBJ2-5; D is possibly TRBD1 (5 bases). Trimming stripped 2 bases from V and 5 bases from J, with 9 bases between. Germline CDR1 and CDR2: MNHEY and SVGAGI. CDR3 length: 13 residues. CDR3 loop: CASSYAGRETQYF. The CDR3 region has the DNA TGTGCCAGCAGTTACGCAGGGCGGGAGACCCAGTACTTC.

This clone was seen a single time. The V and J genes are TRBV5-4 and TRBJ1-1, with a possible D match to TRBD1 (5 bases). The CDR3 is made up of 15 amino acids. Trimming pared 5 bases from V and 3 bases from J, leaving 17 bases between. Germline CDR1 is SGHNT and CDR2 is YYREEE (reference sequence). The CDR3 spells CASRRGLESDTEAFF. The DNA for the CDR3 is TGTGCCAGCAGGCGGGGCCTGGAGAGTGACACTGAAGCTTTCTTT.

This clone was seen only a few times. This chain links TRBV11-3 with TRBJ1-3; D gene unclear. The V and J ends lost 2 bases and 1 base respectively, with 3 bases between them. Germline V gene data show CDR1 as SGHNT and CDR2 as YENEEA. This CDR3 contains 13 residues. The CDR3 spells CASSLHSGNTIYF. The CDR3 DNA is TGTGCCAGCAGCTTACATTCTGGAAACACCATATATTTT.